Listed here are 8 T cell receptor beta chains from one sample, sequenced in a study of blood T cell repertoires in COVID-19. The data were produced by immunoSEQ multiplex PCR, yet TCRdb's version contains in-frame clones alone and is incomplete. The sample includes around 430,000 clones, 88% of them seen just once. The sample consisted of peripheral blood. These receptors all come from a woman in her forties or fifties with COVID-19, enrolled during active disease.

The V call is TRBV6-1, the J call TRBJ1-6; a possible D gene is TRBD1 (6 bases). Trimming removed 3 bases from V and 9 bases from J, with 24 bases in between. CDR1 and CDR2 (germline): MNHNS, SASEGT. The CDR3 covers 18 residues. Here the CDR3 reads CASSELLARQGRGSPLHF. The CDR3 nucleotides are TGTGCCAGCAGTGAGCTTCTCGCTAGGCAGGGGCGAGGTTCACCCCTCCACTTT.

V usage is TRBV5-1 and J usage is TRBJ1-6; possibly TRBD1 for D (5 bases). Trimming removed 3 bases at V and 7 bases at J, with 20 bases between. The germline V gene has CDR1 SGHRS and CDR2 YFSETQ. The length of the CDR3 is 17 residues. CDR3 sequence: CASSSGEEWVPNSPLHF. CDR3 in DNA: TGCGCCAGCAGCTCGGGGGAGGAATGGGTCCCAAATTCACCCCTCCACTTT.

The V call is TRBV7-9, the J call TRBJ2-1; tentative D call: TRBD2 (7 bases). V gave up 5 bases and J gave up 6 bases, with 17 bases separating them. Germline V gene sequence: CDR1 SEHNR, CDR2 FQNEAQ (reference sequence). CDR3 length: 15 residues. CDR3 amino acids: CASSRKGGARNEQFF. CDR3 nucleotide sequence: TGTGCCAGCAGCCGGAAGGGGGGGGCACGCAATGAGCAGTTCTTC.

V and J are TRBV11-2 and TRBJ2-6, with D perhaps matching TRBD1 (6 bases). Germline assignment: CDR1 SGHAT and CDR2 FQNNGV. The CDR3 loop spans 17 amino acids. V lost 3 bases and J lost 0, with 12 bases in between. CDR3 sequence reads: CASSFATGSSGANVLTF. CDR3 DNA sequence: TGTGCCAGCAGCTTTGCTACAGGGAGCTCTGGGGCCAACGTCCTGACTTTC.

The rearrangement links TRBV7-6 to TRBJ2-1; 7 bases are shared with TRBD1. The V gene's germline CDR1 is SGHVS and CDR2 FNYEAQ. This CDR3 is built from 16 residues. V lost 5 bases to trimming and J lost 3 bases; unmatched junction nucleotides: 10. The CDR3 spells CASSKTRGLYYNEQFF. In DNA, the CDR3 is TGTGCCAGCAGCAAGACGAGGGGGCTTTACTACAATGAGCAGTTCTTC.

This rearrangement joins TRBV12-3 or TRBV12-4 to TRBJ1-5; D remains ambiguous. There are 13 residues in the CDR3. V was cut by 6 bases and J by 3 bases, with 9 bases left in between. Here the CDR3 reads CASSPGNNQPQHF. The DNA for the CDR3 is TGTGCCAGCAGCCCCGGGAACAATCAGCCCCAGCATTTT.

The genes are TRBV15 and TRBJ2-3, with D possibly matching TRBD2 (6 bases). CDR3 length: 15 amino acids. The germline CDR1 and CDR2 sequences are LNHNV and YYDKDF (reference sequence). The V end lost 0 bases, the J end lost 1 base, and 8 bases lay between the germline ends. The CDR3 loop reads CATSRESGGTDTQYF. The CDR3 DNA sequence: TGTGCCACCAGCAGAGAATCGGGGGGCACAGATACGCAGTATTTT.

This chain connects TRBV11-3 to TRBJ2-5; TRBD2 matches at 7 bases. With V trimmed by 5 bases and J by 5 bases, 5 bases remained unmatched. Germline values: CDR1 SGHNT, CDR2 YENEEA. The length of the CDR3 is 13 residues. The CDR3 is CASSRTSFETQYF. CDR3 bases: TGTGCCAGCAGCCGGACTAGTTTCGAGACCCAGTACTTC.